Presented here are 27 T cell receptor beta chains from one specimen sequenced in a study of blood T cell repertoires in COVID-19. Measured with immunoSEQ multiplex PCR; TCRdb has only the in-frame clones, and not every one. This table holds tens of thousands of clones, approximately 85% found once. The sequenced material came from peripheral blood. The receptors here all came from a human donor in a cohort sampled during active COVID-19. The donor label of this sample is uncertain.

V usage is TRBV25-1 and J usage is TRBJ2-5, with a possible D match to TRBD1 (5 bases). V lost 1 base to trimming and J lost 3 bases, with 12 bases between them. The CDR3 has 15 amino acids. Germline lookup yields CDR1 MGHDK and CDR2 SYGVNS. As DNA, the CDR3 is TGTGCCAGCAGTGAATCCGGCCAGGGCAAAGAGACCCAGTACTTC. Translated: CASSESGQGKETQYF.

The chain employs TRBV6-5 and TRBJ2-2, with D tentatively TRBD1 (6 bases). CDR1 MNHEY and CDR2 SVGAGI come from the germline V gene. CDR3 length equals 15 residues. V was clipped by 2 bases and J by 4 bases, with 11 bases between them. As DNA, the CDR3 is TGTGCCAGCAGTTACGAGGCAGGGGTCACCGGGGAGCTGTTTTTT. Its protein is CASSYEAGVTGELFF.

CDR3: CASHLSGAIGQPQHF. CDR3 coding DNA: TGTGCCAGTCATCTCAGCGGGGCCATCGGGCAGCCCCAGCATTTT. V gene TRBV19 combines with J gene TRBJ1-5; tentatively, D is TRBD1 (5 bases). The CDR3 covers 15 residues. The V end lost 8 bases, the J end lost 7 bases, and 21 bases lay between the germline ends. The germline CDR1 and CDR2 sequences are LNHDA and SQIVND (reference sequence). Based on the CDR3 plus reference TRBV19 and TRBJ1-5, the full variable domain is DGGITQSPKYLFRKEGQNVTLSCEQNLNHDAMYWYRQDPGQGLRLIYYSQIVNDFQKGDIAEGYSVSREKKESFPLTVTSAQKNPTAFYLCASHLSGAIGQPQHFGDGTRLSIL.

CDR3 sequence (DNA): TGTGCCATCAGCCCCGGCAGGGGGTACCAAGAGACCCAGTACTTC. It translates to CAISPGRGYQETQYF. This chain links TRBV10-3 with TRBJ2-5; 7 positions match TRBD1. The trim removed 6 bases at V and 0 bases at J, leaving 7 bases unmatched. Germline V lookup: CDR1 ENHRY, CDR2 SYGVKD. The CDR3 runs to 15 residues.

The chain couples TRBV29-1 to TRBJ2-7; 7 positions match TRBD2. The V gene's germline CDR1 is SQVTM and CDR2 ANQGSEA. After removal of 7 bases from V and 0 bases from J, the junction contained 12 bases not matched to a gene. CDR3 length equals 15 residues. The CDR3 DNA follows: TGCAGCGCCACCTGGGTAGCGGGCAACTCCTACGAGCAGTACTTC. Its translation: CSATWVAGNSYEQYF.

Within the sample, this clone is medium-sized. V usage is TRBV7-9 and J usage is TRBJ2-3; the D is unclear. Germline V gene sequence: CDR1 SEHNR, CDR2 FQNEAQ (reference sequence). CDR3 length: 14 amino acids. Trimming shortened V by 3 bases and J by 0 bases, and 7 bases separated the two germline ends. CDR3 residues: CASSFPFSTDTQYF. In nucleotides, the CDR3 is TGTGCCAGCAGCTTCCCCTTTAGCACAGATACGCAGTATTTT.

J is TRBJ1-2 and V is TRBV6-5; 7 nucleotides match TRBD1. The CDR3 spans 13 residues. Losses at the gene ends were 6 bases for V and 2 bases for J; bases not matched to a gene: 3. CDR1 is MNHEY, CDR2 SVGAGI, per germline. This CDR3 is CASRGTANYGYTF. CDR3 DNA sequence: TGTGCCAGCAGAGGGACAGCCAACTATGGCTACACCTTC.

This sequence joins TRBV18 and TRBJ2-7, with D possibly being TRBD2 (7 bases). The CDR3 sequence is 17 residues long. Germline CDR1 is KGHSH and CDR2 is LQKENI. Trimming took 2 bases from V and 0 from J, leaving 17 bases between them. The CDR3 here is CASSPMGGGAGSYEQYF. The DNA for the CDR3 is TGTGCCAGCTCACCAATGGGAGGGGGGGCCGGCTCCTACGAGCAGTACTTC.

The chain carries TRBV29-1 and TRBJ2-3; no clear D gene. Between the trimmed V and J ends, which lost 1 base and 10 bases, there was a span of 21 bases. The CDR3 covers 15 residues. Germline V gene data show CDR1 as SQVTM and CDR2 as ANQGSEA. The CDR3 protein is CSVEVSQAGNSPQYF. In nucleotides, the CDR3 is TGCAGCGTTGAAGTAAGCCAGGCTGGTAATTCGCCGCAGTATTTT.

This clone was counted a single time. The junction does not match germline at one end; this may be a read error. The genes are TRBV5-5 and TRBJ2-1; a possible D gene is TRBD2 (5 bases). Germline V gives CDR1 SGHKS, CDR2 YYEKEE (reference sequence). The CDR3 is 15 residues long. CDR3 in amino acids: CASSLGSARRNEQFF. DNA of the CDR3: TGTGCCAGCAGTTTGGGATCGGCCAGGAGGAATGAGCAGTTCTTC.

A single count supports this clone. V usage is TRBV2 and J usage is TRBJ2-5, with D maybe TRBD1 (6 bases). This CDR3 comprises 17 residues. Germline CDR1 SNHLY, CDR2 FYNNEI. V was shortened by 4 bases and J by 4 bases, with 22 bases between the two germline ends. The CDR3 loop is CASSAGTDRRKGETQYF. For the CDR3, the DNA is TGTGCCAGCAGTGCGGGTACAGACAGGCGAAAGGGAGAGACCCAGTACTTC.

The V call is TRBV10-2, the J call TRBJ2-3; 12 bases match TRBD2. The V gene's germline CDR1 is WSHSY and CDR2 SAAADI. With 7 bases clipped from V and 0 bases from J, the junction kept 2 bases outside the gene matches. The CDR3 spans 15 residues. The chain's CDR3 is CASKTSGGSTDTQYF. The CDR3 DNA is TGCGCCAGCAAGACTAGCGGGGGAAGCACAGATACGCAGTATTTT.

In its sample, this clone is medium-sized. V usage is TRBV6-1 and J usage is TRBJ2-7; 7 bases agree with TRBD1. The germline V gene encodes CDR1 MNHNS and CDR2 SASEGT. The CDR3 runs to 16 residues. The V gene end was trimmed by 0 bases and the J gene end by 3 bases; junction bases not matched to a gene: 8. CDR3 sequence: CASSEAGQAGRYEQYF. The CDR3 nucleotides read TGTGCCAGCAGTGAAGCCGGACAGGCTGGACGCTACGAGCAGTACTTC.

This CDR3 is CASRRGLSNEKLFF. Written as DNA, the CDR3 is TGTGCCAGCAGACGGGGGTTGTCTAATGAAAAACTGTTTTTT. The rearrangement joins TRBV6-5 to TRBJ1-4; D might be TRBD1 (5 bases). This CDR3 contains 14 residues. Germline CDR1 MNHEY, CDR2 SVGAGI. The V and J ends lost 6 bases and 3 bases respectively, with 11 bases between them.

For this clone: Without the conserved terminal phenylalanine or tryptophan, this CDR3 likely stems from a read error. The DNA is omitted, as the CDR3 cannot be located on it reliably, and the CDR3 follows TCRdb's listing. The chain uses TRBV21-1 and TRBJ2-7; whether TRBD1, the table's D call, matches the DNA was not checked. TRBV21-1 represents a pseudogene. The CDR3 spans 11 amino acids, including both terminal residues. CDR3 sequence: CASSKLHRGRD.

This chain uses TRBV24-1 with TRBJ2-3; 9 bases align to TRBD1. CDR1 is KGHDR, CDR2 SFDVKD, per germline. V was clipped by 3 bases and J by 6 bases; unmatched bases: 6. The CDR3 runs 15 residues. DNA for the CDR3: TGTGCCACCAGTGATCACAGGGGGACAGGGGATACGCAGTATTTT. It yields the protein CATSDHRGTGDTQYF.

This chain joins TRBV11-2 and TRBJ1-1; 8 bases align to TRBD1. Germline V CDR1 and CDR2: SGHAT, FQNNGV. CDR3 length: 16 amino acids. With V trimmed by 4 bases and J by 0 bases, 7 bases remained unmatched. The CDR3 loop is CASSSATGAMNTEAFF. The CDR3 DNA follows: TGTGCCAGCAGCTCGGCGACAGGGGCTATGAACACTGAAGCTTTCTTT.

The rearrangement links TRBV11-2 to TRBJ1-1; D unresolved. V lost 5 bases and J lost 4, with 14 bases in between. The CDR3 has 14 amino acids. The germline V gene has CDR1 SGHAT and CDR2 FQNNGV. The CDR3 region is CASSLSQGGTEAFF. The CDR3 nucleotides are TGTGCCAGCAGCCTATCCCAAGGAGGCACTGAAGCTTTCTTT.

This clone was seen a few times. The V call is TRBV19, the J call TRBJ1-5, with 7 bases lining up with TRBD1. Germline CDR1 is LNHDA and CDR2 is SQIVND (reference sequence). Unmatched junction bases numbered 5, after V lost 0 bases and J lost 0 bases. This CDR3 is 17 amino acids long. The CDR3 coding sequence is TGTGCCAGTAGTATAGATTACAGGGGCCGTAGCAATCAGCCCCAGCATTTT. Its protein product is CASSIDYRGRSNQPQHF.

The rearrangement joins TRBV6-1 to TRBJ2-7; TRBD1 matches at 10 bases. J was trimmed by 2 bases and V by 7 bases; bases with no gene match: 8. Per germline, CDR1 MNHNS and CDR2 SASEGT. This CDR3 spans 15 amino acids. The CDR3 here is CASNSRQGAAYEQYF. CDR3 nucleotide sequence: TGTGCCAGCAATTCGCGACAGGGGGCGGCCTACGAGCAGTACTTC.

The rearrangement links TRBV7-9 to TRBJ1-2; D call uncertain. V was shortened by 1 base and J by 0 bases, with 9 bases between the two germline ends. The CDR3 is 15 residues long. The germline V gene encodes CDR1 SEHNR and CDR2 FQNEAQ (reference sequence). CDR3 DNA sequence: TGTGCCAGCAGCTTAGGCCCCCAGTCTAACTATGGCTACACCTTC. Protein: CASSLGPQSNYGYTF.

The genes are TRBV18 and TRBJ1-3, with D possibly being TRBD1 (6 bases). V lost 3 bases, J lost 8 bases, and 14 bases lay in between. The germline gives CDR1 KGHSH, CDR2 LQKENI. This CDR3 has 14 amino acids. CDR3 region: CASSPASGADTIYF. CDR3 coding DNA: TGTGCCAGCTCACCGGCTTCAGGGGCGGACACCATATATTTT. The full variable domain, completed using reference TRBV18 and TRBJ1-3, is NAGVMQNPRHLVRRRGQEARLRCSPMKGHSHVYWYRQLPEEGLKFMVYLQKENIIDESGMPKERFSAEFPKEGPSILRIQQVVRGDSAAYFCASSPASGADTIYFGEGSWLTVV.

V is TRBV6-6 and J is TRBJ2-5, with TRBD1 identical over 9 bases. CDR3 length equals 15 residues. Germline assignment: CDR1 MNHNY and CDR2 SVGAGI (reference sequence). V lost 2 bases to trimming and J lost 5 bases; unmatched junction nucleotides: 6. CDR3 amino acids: CASSYGTGFAETQYF. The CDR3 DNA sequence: TGTGCCAGCAGTTACGGGACAGGGTTCGCGGAGACCCAGTACTTC.

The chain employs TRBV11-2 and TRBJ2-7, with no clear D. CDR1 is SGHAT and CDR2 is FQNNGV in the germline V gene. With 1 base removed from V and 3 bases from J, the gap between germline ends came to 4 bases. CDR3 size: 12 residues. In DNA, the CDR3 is TGTGCCAGCAGCTTAGTGTACTACGAGCAGTACTTC. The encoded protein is CASSLVYYEQYF.

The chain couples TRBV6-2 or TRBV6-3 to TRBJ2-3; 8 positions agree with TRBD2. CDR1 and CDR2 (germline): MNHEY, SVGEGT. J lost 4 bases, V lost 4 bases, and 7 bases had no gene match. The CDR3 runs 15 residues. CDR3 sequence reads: CASSSFGGGADTQYF. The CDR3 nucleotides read TGTGCCAGCAGTTCCTTCGGGGGGGGTGCAGATACGCAGTATTTT.

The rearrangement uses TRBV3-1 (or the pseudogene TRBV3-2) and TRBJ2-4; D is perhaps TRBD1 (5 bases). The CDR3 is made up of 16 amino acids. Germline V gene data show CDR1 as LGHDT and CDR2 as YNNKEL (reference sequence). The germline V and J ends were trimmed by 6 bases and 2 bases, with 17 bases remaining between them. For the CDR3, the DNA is TGTGCCAGCAGTTTCCGCCAGGGTAGCTCCAAAAACATTCAGTACTTC. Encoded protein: CASSFRQGSSKNIQYF.

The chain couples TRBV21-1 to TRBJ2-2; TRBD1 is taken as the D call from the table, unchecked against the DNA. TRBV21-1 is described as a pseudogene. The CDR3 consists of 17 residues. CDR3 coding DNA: TGTGCCAGCAGCAAAGTAGGACAGGGGAAATTCACCGGGGAGCTGTTTTTT. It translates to CASSKVGQGKFTGELFF.